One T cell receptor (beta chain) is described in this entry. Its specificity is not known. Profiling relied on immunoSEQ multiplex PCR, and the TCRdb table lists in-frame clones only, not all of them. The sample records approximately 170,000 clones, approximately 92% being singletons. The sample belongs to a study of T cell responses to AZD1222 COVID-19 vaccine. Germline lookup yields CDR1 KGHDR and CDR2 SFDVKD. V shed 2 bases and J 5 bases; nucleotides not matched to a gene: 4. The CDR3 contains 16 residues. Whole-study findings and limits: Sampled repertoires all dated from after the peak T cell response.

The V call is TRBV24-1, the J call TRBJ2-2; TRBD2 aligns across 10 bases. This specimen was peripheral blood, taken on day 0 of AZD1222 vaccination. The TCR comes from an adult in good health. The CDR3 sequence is CATSDSSGGRTGELFF. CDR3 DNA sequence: TGTGCCACCAGTGATTCTAGCGGGGGCCGGACCGGGGAGCTGTTTTTT.